This TCR beta chain was captured by sequencing in a study of CD8 T cells in ankylosing spondylitis (dated by TCRdb to about 2017). In terms of the full investigation: The study profiled T cell receptor beta repertoires in healthy donors and ankylosing spondylitis patients to find disease-linked TCR variants. Samples of peripheral blood were taken, and for ankylosing spondylitis patients, synovial fluid was collected as well. The whole study cohort included some 100 healthy donors and 20 to 30 ankylosing spondylitis patients.

The listed sequencing device is Illumina HiSeq 2500. Quantitative 5'-RACE with molecular barcodes was used to prepare TCR beta libraries. Regarding the original processing steps: Disease-linked TCR variants were identified with a new computational method built on a probabilistic model of VDJ rearrangement. The public reads were reprocessed in TCRdb via fastp at Q25 and MiXCR, keeping in-frame beta chains. Entries that share a CDR3 protein sequence are merged under the most common genes and DNA. The V and J calls were not made by the authors but by TCRdb's processing. This sample has around 490,000 distinct CDR3 sequences in its table, and roughly 5.3% of those were observed once. The leading ten clones occupy roughly 3.5% of the sample. V is shortened by 5 bases, J by 1 base, and the region joining them spans 12 bases. Based on the germline V gene, the CDR1 and CDR2 sequences are SGHTA and FQGNSA. The CDR3 starts with the cysteine, ends with the phenylalanine, and has 15 residues. Of the read, only the CDR3 DNA is kept; its 45 bases are in frame from base 1.

Broad study findings and their caveats: A TCR beta motif made up of under ten highly homologous amino acid variants appeared to be characteristic of blood from ankylosing spondylitis patients. Some TCR beta motif variants had previously been reported in synovial fluid and blood of reactive arthritis patients, which suggested common disease-initiation mechanisms. According to the report, matched synovial fluid samples from ankylosing spondylitis patients were significantly enriched for the disease-linked clones. A CD8+ phenotype was shown by the disease-linked clones, which were found at relatively low frequencies in peripheral blood.

This clonotype was seen repeatedly, ten times or more. The target of this receptor is not known. Base qualities are not recorded, but no much larger clone differs from it by a single base. Sequenced sample: blood, either unsorted or a sorted T cell fraction (not recorded which). This receptor was identified in a male donor with ankylosing spondylitis. The chain uses TRBV7-2 and TRBJ1-3; a confident D gene designation cannot be given. For the CDR3, the sequence is CASSLLGLSGNTIYF. At the DNA level, the sequence is TGTGCCAGCAGCCTACTCGGACTGTCTGGAAACACCATATATTTT.